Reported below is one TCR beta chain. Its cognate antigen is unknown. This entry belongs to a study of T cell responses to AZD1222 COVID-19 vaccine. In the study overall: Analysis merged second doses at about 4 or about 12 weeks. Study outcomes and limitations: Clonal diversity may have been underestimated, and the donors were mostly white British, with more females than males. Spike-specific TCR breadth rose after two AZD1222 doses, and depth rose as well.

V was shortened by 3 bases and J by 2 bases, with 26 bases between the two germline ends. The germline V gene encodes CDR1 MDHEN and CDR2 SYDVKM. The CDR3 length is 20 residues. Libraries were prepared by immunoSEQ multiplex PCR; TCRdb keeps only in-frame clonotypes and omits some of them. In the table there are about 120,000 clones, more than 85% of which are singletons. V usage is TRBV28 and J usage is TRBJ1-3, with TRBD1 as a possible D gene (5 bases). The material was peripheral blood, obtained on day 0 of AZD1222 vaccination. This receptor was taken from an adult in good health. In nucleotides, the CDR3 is TGTGCCAGCAGTTTGACGGGAGTGTTTCTGCCGACAGTTGCTGGAAACACCATATATTTT. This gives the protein CASSLTGVFLPTVAGNTIYF.